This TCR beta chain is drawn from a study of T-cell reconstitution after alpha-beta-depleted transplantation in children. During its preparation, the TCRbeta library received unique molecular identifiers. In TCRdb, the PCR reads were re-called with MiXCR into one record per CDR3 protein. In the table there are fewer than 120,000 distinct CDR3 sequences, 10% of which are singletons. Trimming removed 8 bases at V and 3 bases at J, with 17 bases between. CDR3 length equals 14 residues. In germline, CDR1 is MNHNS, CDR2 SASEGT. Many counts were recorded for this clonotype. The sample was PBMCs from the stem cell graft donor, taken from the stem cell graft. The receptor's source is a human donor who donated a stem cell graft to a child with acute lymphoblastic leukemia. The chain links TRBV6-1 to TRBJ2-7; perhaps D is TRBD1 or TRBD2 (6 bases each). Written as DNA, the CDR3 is TGTGCCAGCGGTCGAGGGGGGCCAAGCTACGAGCAGTACTTC. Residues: CASGRGGPSYEQYF.